This is a list of T cell receptor beta chains from one sample in a study of cytomegalovirus exposure and HLA in healthy donors. TCRdb's table, derived via immunoSEQ multiplex PCR, lists solely in-frame clones and lacks some. The repertoire holds 150,000 to 170,000 clones, roughly 72% seen once, with 2.1% in the top ten. Sequencing input: PBMCs. The receptors were sampled from a man aged 25 to 40 in good health and CMV-seronegative. The CDR3 runs from the conserved cysteine through the conserved F or W. The D gene is left open where the match is weak. Clone size, where shown, is once, few, many, or a class for clones that have expanded.

size	D	V	J	DNA	CDR3
-	-	TRBV19	TRBJ1-6	TGTGCCAGTAGTATATCGGGAGTATATAATTCACCCCTCCACTTT	CASSISGVYNSPLHF
-	-	TRBV10-3	TRBJ2-7	TGTGCCATCAGGGGGCGCAACTACGAGCAGTACTTC	CAIRGRNYEQYF
-	-	TRBV7-6	TRBJ2-7	TGTGCCAGCAGCCCTCTCGAAAACCAGGGGTTCGACGAGCAGTACTTC	CASSPLENQGFDEQYF
-	TRBD1	TRBV2	TRBJ1-1	TGTGCCAGCTCGGACAGGGTGAACACTGAAGCTTTCTTT	CASSDRVNTEAFF
-	-	TRBV6-1	TRBJ2-5	TGTGCCAGCAGTTCCTTGAGGGCAGGGGAAGAGACCCAGTACTTC	CASSSLRAGEETQYF
-	-	TRBV11-2	TRBJ2-1	TGTGCCAGCAGCCTTAACAATGAGCAGTTCTTC	CASSLNNEQFF
-	-	TRBV4-1	TRBJ2-5	TGCGCCAGCAGCCAAGTTGCGGCAGAGACCCAGTACTTC	CASSQVAAETQYF
-	TRBD1	TRBV5-4	TRBJ2-7	TGTGCCAGCAGTCACGGACAGGGTGCCTACGAGCAGTACTTC	CASSHGQGAYEQYF
-	-	TRBV10-2	TRBJ2-3	TGCGCCAGCACCCCCAGAGGCCTCACAGATACGCAGTATTTT	CASTPRGLTDTQYF
-	-	TRBV14	TRBJ2-1	TGTGCCAGCAGCCAAGAAGGGACGGGGGCCTACAATGAGCAGTTCTTC	CASSQEGTGAYNEQFF
-	TRBD1	TRBV27	TRBJ1-1	TGTGCCAGCAGTCAACTCGGGGACAGTTTTAACACTGAAGCTTTCTTT	CASSQLGDSFNTEAFF
-	-	TRBV18	TRBJ2-7	TGTGCCAGCTCTCCCGCGGGGGCCGCCTACGAGCAGTACTTC	CASSPAGAAYEQYF
-	-	TRBV19	TRBJ1-1	TGTGGATCCCGAGGGTTCACTGAAGCTTTCTTT	CGSRGFTEAFF
-	TRBD1	TRBV7-7	TRBJ2-5	TGTGCTAGCAGCTTAGGGACAGGCGGACGAGAGACCCAGTACTTC	CASSLGTGGRETQYF
-	TRBD1	TRBV5-1	TRBJ2-7	TGCGCCAGCAGCTTGGGGGACAGGGACCGCGAGCAGTACTTC	CASSLGDRDREQYF
-	TRBD1	TRBV27	TRBJ2-7	TGTGCCAGCAGTCTAGGGAGCGGACAGGGCCGCTACGAGCAGTACTTC	CASSLGSGQGRYEQYF
-	TRBD1	TRBV2	TRBJ2-2	TGTGCCAGCAGCTCAGAGGGACAGTTGAACACCGGGGAGCTGTTTTTT	CASSSEGQLNTGELFF
-	TRBD1	TRBV9	TRBJ2-6	TGTGCCAGCAGCACAGATCAGGGGGCCCCCTCTGGGGCCAACGTCCTGACTTTC	CASSTDQGAPSGANVLTF
-	TRBD1	TRBV6-1	TRBJ1-5	TGTGCCAGCAGTGAAATCTTAATGGGGCAGGGGGGTCAGCCCCAGCATTTT	CASSEILMGQGGQPQHF
-	TRBD1	TRBV6-6	TRBJ1-4	TGTGCCAGCAGGGCGGGACAGGGGTACGAAAAACTGTTTTTT	CASRAGQGYEKLFF
-	TRBD1	TRBV16	TRBJ2-1	TGTGCCAGCAGCGGCCAGGGGGCAGGGTCCTACAATGAGCAGTTCTTC	CASSGQGAGSYNEQFF
-	TRBD1	TRBV6-5	TRBJ1-4	TGTGCCAGCAGACGGGGACAGGGGCCTGAAAAACTGTTTTTT	CASRRGQGPEKLFF
-	-	TRBV4-1	TRBJ2-7	TGCGCCAGCAGCCAAAGAGAAGGGGTGGGCGAGCAGTACTTC	CASSQREGVGEQYF
-	-	TRBV7-2	TRBJ2-5	TGTGCCAGCAGCTTATCTGGGCCTGCCCAACGATCGACCCAGTACTTC	CASSLSGPAQRSTQYF
-	TRBD1	TRBV5-6	TRBJ1-2	TGTGCCAGCAGCTTGGCCTTTGGGGACAGACGTGGCTACACCTTC	CASSLAFGDRRGYTF
-	-	TRBV6-5	TRBJ1-1	TGTGCCAGCAGTTACTCTTACGGGAACACTGAAGCTTTCTTT	CASSYSYGNTEAFF
-	-	TRBV30	TRBJ1-1	TGTGCCTGGAGAGGACAGATCAACACTGAAGCTTTCTTT	CAWRGQINTEAFF
once	TRBD1	TRBV28	TRBJ2-1	TGTGCCAGCAGTTTGACAGGGGGCTTAAACGGAAATGAGCAGTTCTTC	CASSLTGGLNGNEQFF
-	TRBD1	TRBV5-1	TRBJ1-6	TGCGCCAGCAGCTTGCTCGGGCAGACAGGGGAAGGTAGTGCGCCCCTCCACTTT	CASSLLGQTGEGSAPLHF
few	-	TRBV9	TRBJ2-1	TGTGCCAGCAGCATAGGACTACCAGCGTACAATGAGCAGTTCTTC	CASSIGLPAYNEQFF
once	-	TRBV2	TRBJ2-7	TGTGCCAGCAGCCCAATTGGGCGTCAAGAGCAGTACTTC	CASSPIGRQEQYF
-	TRBD1	TRBV19	TRBJ2-7	TGTGCCAGTACCGGGACAGGGGGCCGAGAGCAGTACTTC	CASTGTGGREQYF
-	TRBD2	TRBV7-9	TRBJ2-1	TGTGCCAGCAGCTACTTCCTCTCTAGCGGGGAATACAATGAGCAGTTCTTC	CASSYFLSSGEYNEQFF
-	TRBD2	TRBV6-6	TRBJ2-1	TGTGCCGGAGCGGTTAGCGGGGAGTTCGCCAATGAGCAGTTCTTC	CAGAVSGEFANEQFF
-	TRBD2	TRBV15	TRBJ2-1	TGTGCCACCAGCTACCGGCCACTAGCGGGGGTTAGGGATGAGCAGTTCTTC	CATSYRPLAGVRDEQFF
-	-	TRBV29-1	TRBJ2-3	TGCAGCGTTGCACAGGCGTTAGATACGCAGTATTTT	CSVAQALDTQYF
-	-	TRBV5-1	TRBJ2-3	TGCGCCAGCGGTAGCGGAACCACAGATACGCAGTATTTT	CASGSGTTDTQYF
-	TRBD2	TRBV18	TRBJ2-5	TGTGCCAGCTCAACCGGACTAGCGGGGGGGCAGGAGACCCAGTACTTC	CASSTGLAGGQETQYF
-	TRBD1	TRBV5-8	TRBJ2-5	TGTGCCAGCAGCTTGGAGACAGGGGACGTGGAGACCCAGTACTTC	CASSLETGDVETQYF
-	-	TRBV30	TRBJ2-5	TGTGCCTGGAGGGGGGGGGCGGGGGAGACCCAGTACTTC	CAWRGGAGETQYF
few	-	TRBV7-8	TRBJ1-2	TGTGCCAGCAGCCTGGCTGGGGGGTATCCTAACTATGGCTACACCTTC	CASSLAGGYPNYGYTF
-	TRBD1	TRBV19	TRBJ1-5	TGTGCCAGTAGCCACGGGGACAGGGGCCGTTTGGGTCAGCCCCAGCATTTT	CASSHGDRGRLGQPQHF
-	TRBD1	TRBV5-6	TRBJ1-2	TGTGCCAGCAGCCAGGGACAGACAAACTATGGCTACACCTTC	CASSQGQTNYGYTF